The 29 T cell receptor beta chains below all came from one sample that was sequenced in a study of blood T cell repertoires in COVID-19. The table came from immunoSEQ multiplex PCR; TCRdb's copy has only in-frame clones and leaves some out. The sample contains hundreds of thousands of clones, approximately 92% of which appear only once. Sequences were obtained from PBMCs or T cells enriched from blood (not recorded which). The receptors were gathered from a man aged 25-45 years who had recovered from COVID-19.

V and J are TRBV7-2 and TRBJ2-7; tentative D call: TRBD1 (7 bases). CDR1 is SGHTA, CDR2 FQGNSA, per germline. Trimming removed 1 base at V and 4 bases at J, with 20 bases between. The length of the CDR3 is 17 residues. The CDR3 DNA follows: TGTGCCAGCAGCTTAGGCGCAGGGGGGTCTGTTCTTTACGAGCAGTACTTC. The encoded protein is CASSLGAGGSVLYEQYF.

The gene calls are TRBV4-2 and TRBJ1-4, with TRBD1 identical over 7 bases. J lost 0 bases, V lost 4 bases, and 5 bases had no gene match. Germline V CDR1 and CDR2: LGHNA, YNFKEQ. This CDR3 contains 16 residues. The CDR3 coding sequence is TGTGCCAGCAGCCGAGATGGACAGGCAACTAATGAAAAACTGTTTTTT. It translates to CASSRDGQATNEKLFF.

CDR3 sequence: CASSLGLAGAFEQFF. The CDR3, as DNA: TGTGCCAGCAGCTTGGGACTAGCGGGAGCTTTTGAGCAGTTCTTC. The genes are TRBV5-6 and TRBJ2-1; 12 bases fit TRBD2. The germline V gene has CDR1 SGHDT and CDR2 YYEEEE. CDR3 length: 15 amino acids. The V and J ends lost 0 bases and 9 bases, in that order; junction bases with no gene match: 4.

The rearrangement uses TRBV19 and TRBJ2-3, with D maybe TRBD1 (6 bases). The CDR3 totals 15 residues. Trimming took off 0 bases at V and 2 bases at J, with 9 bases between the two ends. Germline V gene lookup returns CDR1 LNHDA and CDR2 SQIVND (reference sequence). DNA for the CDR3: TGTGCCAGTAGTATAGACCAGGGGAACACAGATACGCAGTATTTT. It translates to CASSIDQGNTDTQYF.

The chain recombines TRBV28 with TRBJ2-2; 8 nucleotides align to TRBD1. V was pared by 4 bases and J by 2 bases, with 3 bases of the junction left unmatched. The CDR3 is made up of 15 amino acids. Germline-derived CDR1 and CDR2 are MDHEN and SYDVKM. The DNA of the CDR3 is TGTGCCAGCAGTTACAGGGGGGTAAACACCGGGGAGCTGTTTTTT. Its translation is CASSYRGVNTGELFF.

The chain carries TRBV27 and TRBJ2-5; 14 nucleotides match TRBD2. V dropped 4 bases and J dropped 5; count of bases not matched to a gene: 6. Germline V CDR1 and CDR2: MNHEY, SMNVEV (reference sequence). The CDR3 runs to 16 residues. The CDR3 sequence: CASSYSGLAGAETQYF. DNA of the CDR3: TGTGCCAGCAGTTACTCGGGACTAGCGGGAGCTGAGACCCAGTACTTC.

This clone occurred once. The V gene is TRBV28, the J gene TRBJ2-2; 11 nucleotides align to TRBD2. The J segment lost 6 bases and the V segment lost 6 bases, leaving 9 bases of the junction unmatched. This CDR3 has 16 residues. Germline-derived CDR1 and CDR2 are MDHEN and SYDVKM. The CDR3, as DNA: TGTGCCAGCAGACTTAATAGCGGGAGGGCCGCCGGGGAGCTGTTTTTT. It codes for CASRLNSGRAAGELFF.

Comment on this clone: The sample has other DNA sequences that encode this CDR3 too. The chain recombines TRBV19 with TRBJ2-1; the D gene is possibly TRBD2 (5 bases). The germline gives CDR1 LNHDA, CDR2 SQIVND (reference sequence). The CDR3 loop spans 13 amino acids. The germline V and J ends were trimmed by 5 bases and 0 bases, with 5 bases remaining between them. The CDR3 DNA reads TGTGCCAGTAGTGGGAGCTCCTACAATGAGCAGTTCTTC. This gives the protein CASSGSSYNEQFF.

The chain combines TRBV6-6 with TRBJ2-3, with TRBD1 matching 7 bases. This CDR3 comprises 13 residues. Trimming removed 6 bases from V and 4 bases from J; junction bases left unmatched: 4. Per germline, CDR1 MNHNY and CDR2 SVGAGI (reference sequence). This chain's CDR3 is CASSPQGSDTQYF. As DNA, the CDR3 is TGTGCCAGCAGCCCACAGGGGTCAGATACGCAGTATTTT.

The chain has TRBV7-9 and TRBJ2-5, with 7 bases that match TRBD2. The CDR3 is made up of 15 amino acids. Germline CDR1 and CDR2: SEHNR and FQNEAQ (reference sequence). J lost 14 bases, V lost 5 bases, and 20 bases had no gene match. CDR3 region: CASSRWPGRESLSYF. For the CDR3, the DNA is TGTGCCAGCAGCCGTTGGCCAGGGCGGGAGAGCCTATCCTACTTC.

J is TRBJ2-2 and V is TRBV10-3, with 8 bases identical to TRBD2. The CDR3 is 13 amino acids. Trimming removed 11 bases from V and 5 bases from J; junction bases left unmatched: 7. Germline V gene sequence: CDR1 ENHRY, CDR2 SYGVKD. The CDR3 DNA sequence: TGTGCCGCCACCGGGGGGGGAACCGGGGAGCTGTTTTTT. The encoded protein is CAATGGGTGELFF.

The CDR3, as DNA: TGTGCCAGCAGAATCGGGTCGGGTGCTGAAGCTTTCTTT. Amino acids: CASRIGSGAEAFF. The chain has TRBV28 and TRBJ1-1, with no clear D. Trimming cost V 6 bases and J 6 bases, with 14 bases left between them. Germline V lookup: CDR1 MDHEN, CDR2 SYDVKM. This CDR3 comprises 13 residues.

This chain links TRBV7-9 with TRBJ1-6; 7 bases line up with TRBD1. The CDR3 loop spans 15 amino acids. V gave up 5 bases and J gave up 9 bases; unmatched junction bases: 10. Germline V CDR1 and CDR2: SEHNR, FQNEAQ (reference sequence). The CDR3 DNA sequence: TGTGCCAGCAGCCTCGGGACAGTTCTGAGTTCACCCCTCCACTTT. Its translation is CASSLGTVLSSPLHF.

The gene calls are TRBV28 and TRBJ1-2; D is unresolved. This CDR3 is built from 13 residues. The V end lost 7 bases, the J end lost 3 bases, and 12 bases lay between the germline ends. Germline CDR1 MDHEN, CDR2 SYDVKM. The CDR3 loop reads CASTLDTHYGYTF. The CDR3 region has the DNA TGTGCCAGCACCTTAGACACGCACTATGGCTACACCTTC.

V and J are TRBV15 and TRBJ1-2, with 7 bases fitting TRBD1. The V gene end was trimmed by 5 bases and the J gene end by 8 bases; junction bases not matched to a gene: 8. Looked up from germline, CDR1 is LNHNV and CDR2 is YYDKDF (reference sequence). This CDR3 has 13 amino acids. The CDR3 loop is CATSEGTVDGYTF. For the CDR3, the DNA is TGTGCCACCAGCGAGGGGACAGTAGACGGCTACACCTTC.

This sequence joins TRBV19 and TRBJ1-1; maybe TRBD1 (6 bases). The CDR3 length is 14 residues. Trimming left V 5 bases short and J 4 bases short, with 14 bases between. Germline V gives CDR1 LNHDA, CDR2 SQIVND (reference sequence). CDR3 nucleotides: TGTGCCAGTAGTGTAACTTGGGGGCCCACTGAAGCTTTCTTT. Protein sequence: CASSVTWGPTEAFF.

The genes are TRBV19 and TRBJ1-5; 7 nucleotides match TRBD1. The CDR3 has 15 amino acids. The V segment lost 9 bases and the J segment 5 bases; nucleotides outside the gene matches: 13. Germline values: CDR1 LNHDA, CDR2 SQIVND (reference sequence). The CDR3 loop reads CASHGQAGNDQPQHF. The CDR3 coding sequence is TGTGCCAGCCACGGACAGGCGGGGAATGATCAGCCCCAGCATTTT.

This chain joins TRBV5-1 and TRBJ2-7; 7 bases match TRBD2. Germline assignment: CDR1 SGHRS and CDR2 YFSETQ. The ends lost 6 bases at V and 0 bases at J; junction bases unmatched: 6. CDR3 length equals 14 residues. CDR3 residues: CASTSRGGSYEQYF. DNA for the CDR3: TGCGCCAGCACCTCTCGCGGGGGCTCCTACGAGCAGTACTTC.

This chain joins TRBV19 and TRBJ2-3, with D possibly being TRBD1 (5 bases). The CDR3 contains 16 residues. Deletions cut 8 bases from V and 2 bases from J, with 20 bases between. Germline V CDR1 and CDR2: LNHDA, SQIVND (reference sequence). The CDR3 nucleotides are TGTGCCAGTTACCCCAGGGCACCCTCATACACAGATACGCAGTATTTT. This gives the protein CASYPRAPSYTDTQYF.

A note on this clone: At the DNA level, this CDR3 is encoded by other sequences in the same sample as well. The gene calls are TRBV10-3 and TRBJ2-2, with D tentatively TRBD2 (6 bases). The CDR3 is 14 residues long. CDR1 is ENHRY, CDR2 SYGVKD, per germline. V was trimmed by 8 bases and J by 0 bases, leaving 10 bases between them. The CDR3 here is CAIGGNANTGELFF. The CDR3, as DNA: TGTGCCATCGGCGGGAACGCGAACACCGGGGAGCTGTTTTTT.

The J gene is TRBJ1-3, the V gene TRBV13, with unresolved D. Germline CDR1 reads PRHDT; CDR2 reads FYEKMQ (reference sequence). The CDR3 runs to 14 residues. V lost 5 bases and J lost 7, with 15 bases in between. This CDR3 is CASSPRSLGNTIYF. DNA of the CDR3: TGTGCCAGCAGCCCGAGGTCCCTCGGGAACACCATATATTTT.

The J gene is TRBJ2-2, the V gene TRBV1; TRBD2, the table's D call, was not compared with the DNA. TRBV1 is assigned pseudogene status. The CDR3 runs to 19 residues. The CDR3 protein is CTSSQGAGGPCRNTGELFF. The CDR3 region has the DNA TGCACCAGCAGCCAAGGAGCGGGAGGCCCTTGCCGAAACACCGGGGAGCTGTTTTTT.

The chain uses TRBV5-4 and TRBJ2-1, with D possibly TRBD2 on 5 matching bases. Trimming pared 0 bases from V and 4 bases from J, leaving 14 bases between. Per germline, CDR1 SGHNT and CDR2 YYREEE (reference sequence). This CDR3 contains 16 residues. CDR3 DNA sequence: TGTGCCAGCAGCTTGGAAGGTTTGGGAGAGTACAATGAGCAGTTCTTC. Protein: CASSLEGLGEYNEQFF.

This clone was detected only once. The chain links TRBV24-1 to TRBJ2-3, with 8 bases fitting TRBD1. In germline, CDR1 is KGHDR, CDR2 SFDVKD. This CDR3 is 14 amino acids long. Germline trimming cut 5 bases from V and 5 bases from J; bases unmatched to any gene: 5. CDR3: CATSVGQGVDTQYF. The CDR3 bases are TGTGCCACCAGTGTCGGACAGGGTGTAGATACGCAGTATTTT.

This clone has a single count. The rearrangement uses TRBV4-1 and TRBJ2-2; 10 bases are a match to TRBD2. CDR3 length equals 18 residues. J gave up 6 bases and V 4 bases, and 14 bases lay outside the gene matches. In germline, CDR1 is MGHRA, CDR2 YSYEKL. Written as DNA, the CDR3 is TGCGCCAGCAGCCCGACTAGCGGGTGGATTTCCTTCGCCGGGGAGCTGTTTTTT. This codes for CASSPTSGWISFAGELFF.

This rearrangement joins TRBV30 to TRBJ1-1, with 9 bases that match TRBD1. Germline V gene data show CDR1 as GTSNPN and CDR2 as SVGIG (reference sequence). This CDR3 comprises 13 residues. V dropped 5 bases and J dropped 3; count of bases not matched to a gene: 4. CDR3 DNA: TGTGCCTGGGGACAGGGGCGTTACACTGAAGCTTTCTTT. Its protein is CAWGQGRYTEAFF.

The chain has TRBV28 and TRBJ1-2, with D possibly being TRBD1 (5 bases). CDR1 is MDHEN, CDR2 SYDVKM, per germline. The V and J ends lost 3 bases and 1 base respectively, with 15 bases between them. The CDR3 extends over 16 amino acids. Here the CDR3 reads CASSLQGANLNYGYTF. In DNA form, the CDR3 reads TGTGCCAGCAGTTTGCAAGGGGCCAACCTTAACTATGGCTACACCTTC.

The chain carries TRBV28 and TRBJ1-3; D remains unclear. The CDR3 has 15 amino acids. Germline V gene lookup returns CDR1 MDHEN and CDR2 SYDVKM. V lost 2 bases and J 3 bases, leaving 11 bases between the germline ends. CDR3 in DNA: TGTGCCAGCAGTTTACTACAGCAAAGTGGAAACACCATATATTTT. It specifies CASSLLQQSGNTIYF.

Written as DNA, the CDR3 is TGTGCCAGCAGTTTAAGTTCTAGCGGGATGGGGGGGGAGACCCAGTACTTC. Its protein product is CASSLSSSGMGGETQYF. The chain combines TRBV28 with TRBJ2-5; TRBD2 matches 9 bases. The length of the CDR3 is 17 residues. V was pared by 2 bases and J by 5 bases, with 12 bases of the junction left unmatched. CDR1 and CDR2 (germline): MDHEN, SYDVKM.